This T cell receptor (beta chain) comes out of a study of cytomegalovirus exposure and HLA in healthy donors. About the study: There were under 130 million unique TCR beta sequences, drawn from 150 million to 200 million T cells, in an earlier analysis.

The PCR contained 60 Vbeta and 13 Jbeta primers. The data were produced by immunoSEQ multiplex PCR, yet TCRdb's version contains in-frame clones alone and is incomplete. This table has approximately 150,000 clones, about four fifths appearing once. The TCR originated in a woman younger than 35 in good health and CMV-seropositive. Sequencing was done on a sample of PBMCs.

The CDR3 here is CASQREAPSPLHF. CDR3 DNA: TGTGCCAGCCAAAGGGAGGCCCCTTCACCCCTCCACTTT. The chain links TRBV6-1 to TRBJ1-6; D unresolved. This CDR3 spans 13 amino acids. V was shortened by 8 bases and J by 9 bases, with 14 bases between the two germline ends. CDR1 and CDR2 from the germline V gene are MNHNS and SASEGT.